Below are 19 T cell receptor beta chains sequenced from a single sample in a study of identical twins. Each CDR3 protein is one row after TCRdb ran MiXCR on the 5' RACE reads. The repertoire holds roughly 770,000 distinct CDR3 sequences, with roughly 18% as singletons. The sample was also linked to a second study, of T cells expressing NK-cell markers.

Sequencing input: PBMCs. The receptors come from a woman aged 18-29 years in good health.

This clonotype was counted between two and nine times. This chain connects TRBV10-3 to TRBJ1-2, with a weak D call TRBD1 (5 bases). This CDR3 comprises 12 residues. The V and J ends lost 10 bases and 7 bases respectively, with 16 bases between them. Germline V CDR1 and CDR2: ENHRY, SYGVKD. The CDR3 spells CATGDQLFGYTF. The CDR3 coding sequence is TGTGCCACCGGGGACCAGCTATTTGGCTACACCTTC.

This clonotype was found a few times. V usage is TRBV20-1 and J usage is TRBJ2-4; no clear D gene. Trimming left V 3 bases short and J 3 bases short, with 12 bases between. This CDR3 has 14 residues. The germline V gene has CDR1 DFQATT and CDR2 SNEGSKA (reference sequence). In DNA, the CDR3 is TGCAGTGCTAGTCCCGTTACAAGCAAAAACATTCAGTACTTC. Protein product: CSASPVTSKNIQYF.

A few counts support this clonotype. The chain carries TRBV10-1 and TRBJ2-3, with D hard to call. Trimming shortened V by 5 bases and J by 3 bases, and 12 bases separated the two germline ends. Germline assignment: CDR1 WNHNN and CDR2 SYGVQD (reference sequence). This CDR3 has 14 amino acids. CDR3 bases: TGCGCCAGCAGTTCGGACGCCAGGACAGATACGCAGTATTTT. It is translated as CASSSDARTDTQYF.

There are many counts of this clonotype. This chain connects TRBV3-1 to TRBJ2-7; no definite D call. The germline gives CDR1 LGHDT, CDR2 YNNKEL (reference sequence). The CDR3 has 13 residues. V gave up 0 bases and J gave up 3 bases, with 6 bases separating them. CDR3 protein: CASSQDADYEQYF. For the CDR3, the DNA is TGTGCCAGCAGCCAAGATGCAGACTACGAGCAGTACTTC.

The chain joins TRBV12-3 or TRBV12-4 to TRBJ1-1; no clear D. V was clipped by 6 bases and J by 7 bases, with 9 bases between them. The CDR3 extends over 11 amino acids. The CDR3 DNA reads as TGTGCCAGCAGCCAAACAGTTGAAGCTTTCTTT. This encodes CASSQTVEAFF.

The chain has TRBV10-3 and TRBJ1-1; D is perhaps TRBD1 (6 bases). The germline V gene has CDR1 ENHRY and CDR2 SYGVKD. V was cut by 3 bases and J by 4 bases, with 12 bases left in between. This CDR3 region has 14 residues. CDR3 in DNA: TGTGCCATCAGTGAACGGGGGCCCGTCACTGAAGCTTTCTTT. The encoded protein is CAISERGPVTEAFF.

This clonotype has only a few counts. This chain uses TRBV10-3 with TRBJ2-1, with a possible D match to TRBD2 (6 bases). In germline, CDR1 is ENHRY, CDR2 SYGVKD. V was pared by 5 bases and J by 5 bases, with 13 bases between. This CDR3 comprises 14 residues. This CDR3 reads CAISKLAANNEQFF. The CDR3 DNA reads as TGTGCCATCAGTAAGTTAGCGGCGAACAATGAGCAGTTCTTC.

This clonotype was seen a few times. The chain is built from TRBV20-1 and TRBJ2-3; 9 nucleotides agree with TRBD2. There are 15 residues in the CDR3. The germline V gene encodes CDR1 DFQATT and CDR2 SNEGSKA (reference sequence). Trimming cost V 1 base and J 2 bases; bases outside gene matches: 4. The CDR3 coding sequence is TGCAGTGCTAGAGGGACTAGCGTATCCACAGATACGCAGTATTTT. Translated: CSARGTSVSTDTQYF.

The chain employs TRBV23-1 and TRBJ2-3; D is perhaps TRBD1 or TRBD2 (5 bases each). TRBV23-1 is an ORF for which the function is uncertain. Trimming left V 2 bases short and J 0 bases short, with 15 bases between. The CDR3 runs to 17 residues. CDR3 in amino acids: CASSQDGTTLSTDTQYF. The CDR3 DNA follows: TGCGCCAGCAGTCAAGACGGGACGACCCTAAGCACAGATACGCAGTATTTT.

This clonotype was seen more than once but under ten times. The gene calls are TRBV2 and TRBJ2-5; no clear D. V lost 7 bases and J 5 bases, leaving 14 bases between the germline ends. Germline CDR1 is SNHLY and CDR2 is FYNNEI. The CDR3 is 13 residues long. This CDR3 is CASTLNWQETQYF. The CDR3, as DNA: TGTGCCAGCACCTTGAACTGGCAGGAGACCCAGTACTTC.

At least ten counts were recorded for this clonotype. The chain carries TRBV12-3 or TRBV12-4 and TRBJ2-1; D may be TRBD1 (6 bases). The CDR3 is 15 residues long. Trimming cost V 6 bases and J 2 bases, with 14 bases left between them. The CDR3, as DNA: TGTGCCAGCAGAAGTGCCAGGGGACCCTACAATGAGCAGTTCTTC. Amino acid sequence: CASRSARGPYNEQFF.

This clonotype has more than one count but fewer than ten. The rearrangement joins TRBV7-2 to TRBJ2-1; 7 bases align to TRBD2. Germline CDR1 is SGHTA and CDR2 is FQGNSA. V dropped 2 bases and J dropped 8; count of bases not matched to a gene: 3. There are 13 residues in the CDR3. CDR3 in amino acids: CASSLIAGDEQFF. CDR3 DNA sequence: TGTGCCAGCAGCTTAATAGCGGGCGATGAGCAGTTCTTC. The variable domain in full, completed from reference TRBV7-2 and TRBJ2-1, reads GAGVSQSPSNKVTEKGKDVELRCDPISGHTALYWYRQSLGQGLEFLIYFQGNSAPDKSGLPSDRFSAERTGGSVSTLTIQRTQQEDSAVYLCASSLIAGDEQFFGPGTRLTVL.

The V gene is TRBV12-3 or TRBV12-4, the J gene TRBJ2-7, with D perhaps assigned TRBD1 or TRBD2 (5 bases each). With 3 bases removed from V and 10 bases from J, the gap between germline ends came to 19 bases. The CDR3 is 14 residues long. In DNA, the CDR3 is TGTGCCAGCAGTTTCAAACTGGGGAGTCAGGGACAGTACTTC. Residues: CASSFKLGSQGQYF.

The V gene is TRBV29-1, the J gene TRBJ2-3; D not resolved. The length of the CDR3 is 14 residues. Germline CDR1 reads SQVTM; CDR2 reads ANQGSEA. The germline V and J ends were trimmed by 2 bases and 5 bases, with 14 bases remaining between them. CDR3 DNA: TGCAGCGTTGAAAATGAGGACCGTGGAGATACGCAGTATTTT. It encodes CSVENEDRGDTQYF.

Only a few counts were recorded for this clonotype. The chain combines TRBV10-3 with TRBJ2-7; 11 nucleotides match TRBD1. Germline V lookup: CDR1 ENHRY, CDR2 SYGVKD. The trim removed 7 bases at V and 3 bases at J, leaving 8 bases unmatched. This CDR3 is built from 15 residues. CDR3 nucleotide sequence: TGTGCCATCACCTCGAGCGGGACAGGGGGCTACGAGCAGTACTTC. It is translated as CAITSSGTGGYEQYF.

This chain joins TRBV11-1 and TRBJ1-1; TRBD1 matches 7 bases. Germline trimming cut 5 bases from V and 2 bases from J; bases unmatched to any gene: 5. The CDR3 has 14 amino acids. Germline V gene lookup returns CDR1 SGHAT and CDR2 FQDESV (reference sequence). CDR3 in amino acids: CASSRRGPNTEAFF. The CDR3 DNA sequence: TGTGCCAGCAGCCGTAGGGGGCCTAACACTGAAGCTTTCTTT.

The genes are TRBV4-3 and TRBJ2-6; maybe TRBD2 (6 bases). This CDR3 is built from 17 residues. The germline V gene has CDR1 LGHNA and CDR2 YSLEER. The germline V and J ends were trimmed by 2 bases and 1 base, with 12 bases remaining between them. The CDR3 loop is CASSQLIGGSGANVLTF. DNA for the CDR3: TGCGCCAGCAGCCAACTAATAGGAGGGTCTGGGGCCAACGTCCTGACTTTC.

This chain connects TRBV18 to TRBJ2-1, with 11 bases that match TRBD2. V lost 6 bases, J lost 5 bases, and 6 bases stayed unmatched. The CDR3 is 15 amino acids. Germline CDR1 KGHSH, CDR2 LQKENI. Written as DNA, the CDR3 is TGTGCCAGCTCGACGAGACTAGCGGGGAACAATGAGCAGTTCTTC. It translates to CASSTRLAGNNEQFF. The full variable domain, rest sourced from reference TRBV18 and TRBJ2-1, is NAGVMQNPRHLVRRRGQEARLRCSPMKGHSHVYWYRQLPEEGLKFMVYLQKENIIDESGMPKERFSAEFPKEGPSILRIQQVVRGDSAAYFCASSTRLAGNNEQFFGPGTRLTVL.

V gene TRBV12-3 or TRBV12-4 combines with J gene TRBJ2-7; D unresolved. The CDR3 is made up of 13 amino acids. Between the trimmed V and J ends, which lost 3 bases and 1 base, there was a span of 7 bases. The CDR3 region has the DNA TGTGCCAGCAGTTTCTCTGATTCCTACGAGCAGTACTTC. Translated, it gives CASSFSDSYEQYF.